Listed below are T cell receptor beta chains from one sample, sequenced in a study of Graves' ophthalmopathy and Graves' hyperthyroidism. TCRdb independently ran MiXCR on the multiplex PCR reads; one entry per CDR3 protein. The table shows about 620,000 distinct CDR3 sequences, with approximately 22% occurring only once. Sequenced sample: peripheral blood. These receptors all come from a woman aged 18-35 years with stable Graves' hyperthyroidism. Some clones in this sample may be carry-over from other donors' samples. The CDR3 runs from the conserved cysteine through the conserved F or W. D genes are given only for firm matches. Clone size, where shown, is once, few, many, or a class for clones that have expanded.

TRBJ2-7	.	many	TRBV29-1	TGCAGCGTTGGGTACGTGACGCGGGAATCCTACGAGCAGTACTTC	CSVGYVTRESYEQYF
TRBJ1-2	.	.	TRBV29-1	TGCAGCGTTGAACGGGCAAGACACTATGGCTACACCTTC	CSVERARHYGYTF
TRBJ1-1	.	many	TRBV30	TGTGCCTGGAAATCGCGGTTAAACACTGAAGCTTTCTTT	CAWKSRLNTEAFF
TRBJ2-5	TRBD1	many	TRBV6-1	TGTGCCAGCAGTACCCTCTTAGGACAGGGTGGGGAGACCCAGTACTTC	CASSTLLGQGGETQYF
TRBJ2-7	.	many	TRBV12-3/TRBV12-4	TGTGCCAGCAGTGCCCTGGTGGGAGATAGCGAGCAGTACTTC	CASSALVGDSEQYF
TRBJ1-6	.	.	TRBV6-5	TGTGCCACCGGCGGAGCTTATAATTCACCCCTCCACTTT	CATGGAYNSPLHF
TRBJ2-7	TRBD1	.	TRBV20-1	TGCAGTGCTCCCTCTGGACAGGGCGCCTACGAGCAGTACTTC	CSAPSGQGAYEQYF
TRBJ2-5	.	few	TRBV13	TGTGCCAGCAGCTTACGACAACCCCAAGAGACCCAGTACTTC	CASSLRQPQETQYF
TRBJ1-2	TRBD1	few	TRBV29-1	TGCAGCGTACCAGGGACAGACAACTATGGCTACACCTTC	CSVPGTDNYGYTF
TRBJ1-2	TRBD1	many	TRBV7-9	TGTGCCAGCAGCTCGGGACAGGGGCGCTACACCTTC	CASSSGQGRYTF